The 9 T cell receptor beta chains in this list originate from one sample, sequenced in a study of blood T cell repertoires in COVID-19. Sequenced by immunoSEQ multiplex PCR; TCRdb stores in-frame clones only, minus some. The table shows about 200,000 clones, with more than 75% occurring only once. Specimen: PBMCs or T cells enriched from blood (not recorded which). These receptor sequences come from a woman aged 45-65 years with acute COVID-19.

This clone is a singleton in its sample. DNA of the CDR3: TGTGCCAGCAGCTTGAAGGCTAGCGGGGGTTATACGCAGTATTTT. Amino acid sequence: CASSLKASGGYTQYF. This chain connects TRBV7-2 to TRBJ2-3; 10 bases agree with TRBD2. CDR1 and CDR2 from the germline V gene are SGHTA and FQGNSA. The V segment lost 3 bases and the J segment 7 bases; nucleotides outside the gene matches: 7. The CDR3 is 15 amino acids. The whole variable domain, remainder taken from reference TRBV7-2 and TRBJ2-3, is GAGVSQSPSNKVTEKGKDVELRCDPISGHTALYWYRQSLGQGLEFLIYFQGNSAPDKSGLPSDRFSAERTGGSVSTLTIQRTQQEDSAVYLCASSLKASGGYTQYFGPGTRLTVL.

The rearrangement uses TRBV4-3 and TRBJ1-1, with 9 bases aligning to TRBD1. Germline trimming cut 1 base from V and 5 bases from J; bases unmatched to any gene: 2. This CDR3 has 14 residues. CDR1 is LGHNA and CDR2 is YSLEER in the germline V gene. In DNA, the CDR3 is TGCGCCAGCAGCCAAGTAGACAGGGGGACTGAAGCTTTCTTT. Amino acids: CASSQVDRGTEAFF.

The J gene is TRBJ2-3, the V gene TRBV4-3; TRBD2 matches at 8 bases. V lost 0 bases and J lost 4; bases outside the gene matches: 6. The CDR3 has 16 amino acids. The germline V gene encodes CDR1 LGHNA and CDR2 YSLEER. The CDR3 here is CASSQDWAGGADTQYF. The CDR3 nucleotides read TGCGCCAGCAGCCAAGATTGGGCGGGGGGCGCAGATACGCAGTATTTT.

This clone was seen a single time. The V and J genes are TRBV4-1 and TRBJ2-5; TRBD1 might be the D (7 bases). Germline loops: CDR1 MGHRA, CDR2 YSYEKL. Trimming took 0 bases from V and 2 from J, leaving 13 bases between them. The CDR3 contains 16 residues. CDR3 in amino acids: CASSQDSQGGQETQYF. For the CDR3, the DNA is TGCGCCAGCAGCCAAGATTCCCAGGGGGGACAAGAGACCCAGTACTTC.

J is TRBJ1-1 and V is TRBV7-9, with TRBD1 as a possible D gene (5 bases). Trimming took off 5 bases at V and 4 bases at J, with 8 bases between the two ends. Germline-derived CDR1 and CDR2 are SEHNR and FQNEAQ (reference sequence). There are 12 residues in the CDR3. The CDR3 sequence: CASSQTATEAFF. The CDR3 region has the DNA TGTGCCAGCAGCCAGACAGCCACTGAAGCTTTCTTT. The full variable domain, with the rest looked up from reference TRBV7-9 and TRBJ1-1, is DTGVSQNPRHKITKRGQNVTFRCDPISEHNRLYWYRQTLGQGPEFLTYFQNEAQLEKSRLLSDRFSAERPKGSFSTLEIQRTEQGDSAMYLCASSQTATEAFFGQGTRLTVV.

This clone was found a few times. The chain uses TRBV5-1 and TRBJ1-1, with a weak D call TRBD1 (5 bases). The CDR3 is 12 residues long. V lost 2 bases and J lost 7, with 9 bases in between. Germline values: CDR1 SGHRS, CDR2 YFSETQ. The CDR3 nucleotides are TGCGCCAGCAGCTTAGGAACAGGTGAAGCTTTCTTT. Translating it yields CASSLGTGEAFF.

This chain links TRBV6-5 with TRBJ1-4; 7 bases match TRBD1. The V and J ends lost 4 bases and 5 bases, in that order; junction bases with no gene match: 4. The germline CDR1 and CDR2 sequences are MNHEY and SVGAGI. The CDR3 extends over 14 amino acids. CDR3 coding DNA: TGTGCCAGCAGTTTTACAGGGGCCAATGAAAAACTGTTTTTT. It encodes CASSFTGANEKLFF.

This rearrangement joins TRBV28 to TRBJ1-1; D perhaps matches TRBD1 (5 bases). The CDR3 is 13 amino acids. The germline CDR1 and CDR2 sequences are MDHEN and SYDVKM. The V end was cut by 9 bases, the J end by 6 bases, with 17 bases between. CDR3 DNA sequence: TGTGCCAGTTTACTCCTACGGGGGGCTGAAGCTTTCTTT. As protein: CASLLLRGAEAFF.

The chain employs TRBV4-3 and TRBJ2-3; tentatively, D is TRBD2 (6 bases). Germline CDR1 LGHNA, CDR2 YSLEER. The germline V and J ends were trimmed by 0 bases and 6 bases, with 13 bases remaining between them. The CDR3 runs 15 residues. The CDR3 region is CASSQDGAGRDTQYF. The DNA of the CDR3 is TGCGCCAGCAGCCAAGATGGGGCGGGGCGGGATACGCAGTATTTT.